Below, one T cell receptor beta chain is given with its context. The antigen this receptor binds is unknown. There are no base qualities to consult, and no much larger clone falls within one base. The record originates from a study of OX40 agonist ivuxolimab in advanced cancers. Context from the whole study: Ivuxolimab was a fully human IgG2 agonistic monoclonal antibody targeting the costimulatory receptor OX40 (CD134). Of the approximately 50 dose-escalation patients, hepatocellular carcinoma was present in 19, melanoma in roughly 15, renal cell carcinoma in 9 and head and neck cancer in 9. In the dose-escalation cohort, more than 75% of patients were male, and the mean age was about 55 years, with a range of about 20 to 90. Partial responses were achieved by three dose-escalation patients, of whom one had hepatocellular carcinoma and two had cutaneous melanoma. Intravenous ivuxolimab was administered to patients every 2 weeks at six dose levels: 0.01, 0.1, 0.3, 1.5, 3 and 10 mg/kg. The paper describes the monotherapy dose-escalation part (N of about 50 patients) of the phase I trial of ivuxolimab. Prior anti-PD-1, anti-PD-L1 or anti-CTLA-4 therapy was permitted, and approximately 40% of dose-escalation patients had received checkpoint inhibitors. The point of sequencing TCRbeta in the periphery was to test whether ivuxolimab changed TCR sequence diversity and drove clonal T-cell expansion. The full study reports these points: After ivuxolimab, CD8+ T cells had more expanded clones than CD4+ T cells on average. Clonal expansion of both CD4+ and CD8+ blood T cells was observed from baseline to week 6 at doses 0.1 to 3.0 mg/kg. Partial responders in the 0.1-3.0 mg/kg groups had among the lowest normalized peripheral clonal expansion, especially among CD8+ T cells. Antigen specificity was not determined for the clonally expanded peripheral T cells. Low levels of normalized T-cell clonal expansion were also shown by some nonresponding patients.

To sequence the TCRbeta CDR3 region, genomic DNA was isolated from the sorted cells. TCRbeta CDR3 regions were sequenced using the immunoSEQ Assay. The immuneACCESS repertoire file appears here via TCRdb, limited to in-frame rearrangements. These files lack a portion of the clones; in checked studies, under half of the deficit traces to unresolved V genes, and the cause of the others is not known. This sample lists nearly 80,000 clones; around 92% were detected once. The biggest ten clones account for more than 5.5% of the sample. The trial excluded patients who had a history of autoimmune disease or who were on systemic immunosuppression. Peripheral blood for TCR sequencing was collected from all dose cohorts at baseline, on cycle 4 day 1, and on cycle 7 day 1. Samples were obtained from an open-label, multicenter, first-in-human phase I dose-escalation trial of ivuxolimab. Adults with locally advanced or metastatic melanoma, renal cell, hepatocellular, or head and neck squamous cell carcinoma were enrolled in the trial. Before TCR sequencing, CD4+ T cells and CD8+ T cells from peripheral blood were sorted into separate populations.

The CDR3 contains 16 residues, cysteine and phenylalanine counted. Left in the record is the CDR3 DNA by itself, 48 bases read in frame from the first base. CDR1 and CDR2 were assigned from the germline V gene as SGHTA and FQGTGA. After removal of 5 bases from V and 1 base from J, the junction retains 6 bases not matched to a gene. This specimen was CD4+ or CD8+ T cells sorted from blood, taken in a trial of the OX40 agonist ivuxolimab. This clonotype originated in an adult with an advanced solid tumor such as melanoma, head and neck, liver or kidney cancer. The chain is assembled from TRBV7-3 and TRBJ2-2; the junction holds 8 bases that match TRBD1. At the DNA level, the sequence is TGTGCCAGCAGCCCCCGGACAGGGATGAACACCGGGGAGCTGTTTTTT. It specifies CASSPRTGMNTGELFF.